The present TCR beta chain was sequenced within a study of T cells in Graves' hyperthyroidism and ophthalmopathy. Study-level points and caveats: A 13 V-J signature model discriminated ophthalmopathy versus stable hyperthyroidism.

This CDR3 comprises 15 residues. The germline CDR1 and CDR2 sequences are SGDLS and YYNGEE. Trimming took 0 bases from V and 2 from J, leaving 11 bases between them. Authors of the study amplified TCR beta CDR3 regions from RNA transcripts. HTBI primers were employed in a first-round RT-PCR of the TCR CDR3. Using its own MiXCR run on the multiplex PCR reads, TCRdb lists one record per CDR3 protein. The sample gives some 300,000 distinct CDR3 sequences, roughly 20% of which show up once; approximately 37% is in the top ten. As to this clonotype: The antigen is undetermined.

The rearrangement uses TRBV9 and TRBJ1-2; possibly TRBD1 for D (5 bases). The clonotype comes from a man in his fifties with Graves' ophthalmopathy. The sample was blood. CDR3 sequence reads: CASSVATRGNYGYTF. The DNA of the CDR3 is TGTGCCAGCAGCGTAGCTACGAGGGGAAACTATGGCTACACCTTC.